This paragraph covers one TCR beta chain sequence. The antigen is not known. The length of the CDR3 is 16 residues. Trimming took off 4 bases at V and 2 bases at J, with 18 bases between the two ends. Germline values: CDR1 SGDLS, CDR2 YYNGEE. Clones were sequenced by immunoSEQ multiplex PCR, and TCRdb holds only the in-frame ones, with some missing. Found here are 100,000 to 150,000 clones, just over 90% of them singletons; the top ten hold around 0.99%. This entry is derived from a study of T cell responses to AZD1222 COVID-19 vaccine. Study observations and caveats: Only after the peak T cell response were repertoires sampled.

Researchers grouped second doses given at about 4 or about 12 weeks into one pool. The clonotype comes from an adult who received the AZD1222 COVID-19 vaccine. The chain has TRBV9 and TRBJ1-2, with a tentative D call TRBD1 (6 bases). This material consisted of peripheral blood, taken 28 days after the second AZD1222 dose. The CDR3 DNA is TGTGCCAGCAGCCGGGGGCACGAGCGGCAAAACTATGGCTACACCTTC. Translation: CASSRGHERQNYGYTF.